Each of the 26 T cell receptor beta chains below was sequenced from the same sample in a study of blood T cell repertoires in COVID-19. Produced via immunoSEQ multiplex PCR; TCRdb's table is partial and in-frame only. Of 84,000 or so clones listed, roughly 86% were seen once; the top ten hold approximately 7.3%. What was sequenced was peripheral blood. These receptors were collected from a man between 65 and 85 years old with acute or convalescent COVID-19.

The chain has TRBV29-1 and TRBJ2-5; maybe TRBD2 (6 bases). The CDR3 has 15 amino acids. Germline assignment: CDR1 SQVTM and CDR2 ANQGSEA. V lost 2 bases and J 5 bases, leaving 18 bases between the germline ends. This CDR3 reads CSVERGTGGRETQYF. The DNA for the CDR3 is TGCAGCGTTGAAAGGGGTACAGGAGGGCGGGAGACCCAGTACTTC.

The gene calls are TRBV10-2 and TRBJ1-3; 8 bases line up with TRBD1. Trimming at V came to 6 bases and at J to 3 bases, leaving 4 bases not matched to a gene. The CDR3 contains 14 residues. The germline V gene has CDR1 WSHSY and CDR2 SAAADI. CDR3 sequence reads: CASSADRVGNTIYF. CDR3 nucleotide sequence: TGCGCCAGCAGCGCGGACAGGGTTGGAAACACCATATATTTT.

The gene calls are TRBV7-9 and TRBJ1-1, with 7 nucleotides matching TRBD1. This CDR3 is 15 amino acids long. Germline values: CDR1 SEHNR, CDR2 FQNEAQ (reference sequence). After removal of 5 bases from V and 5 bases from J, the junction contained 11 bases not matched to a gene. The CDR3: CASSIRQGVLTEAFF. For the CDR3, the DNA is TGTGCCAGCAGCATTCGACAGGGAGTATTGACTGAAGCTTTCTTT.

This chain links TRBV5-1 with TRBJ2-7; 9 bases agree with TRBD2. The germline V gene has CDR1 SGHRS and CDR2 YFSETQ. Unmatched junction bases numbered 3, after V lost 2 bases and J lost 3 bases. This CDR3 contains 14 residues. The CDR3 sequence is CASSFAGGDYEQYF. The DNA for the CDR3 is TGCGCCAGCAGCTTCGCGGGAGGGGACTACGAGCAGTACTTC.

DNA for the CDR3: TGCGCCAGCAGCCAAGATCAAGGGAGCGCCTATAATTCACCCCTCCACTTT. The encoded protein is CASSQDQGSAYNSPLHF. This chain links TRBV4-1 with TRBJ1-6; D is ambiguous. Trimming removed 0 bases from V and 2 bases from J, with 11 bases in between. Germline assignment: CDR1 MGHRA and CDR2 YSYEKL. The CDR3 has 17 amino acids.

This chain links TRBV7-2 with TRBJ2-7; D is unresolved. With 3 bases removed from V and 6 bases from J, the gap between germline ends came to 12 bases. Germline V gene lookup returns CDR1 SGHTA and CDR2 FQGNSA. CDR3 length equals 13 residues. The CDR3 region has the DNA TGTGCCAGCAGCTTCAGGATACCCGGCGAGCAGTACTTC. It translates to CASSFRIPGEQYF.

This chain uses TRBV6-2 or TRBV6-3 with TRBJ1-5, with D maybe TRBD1 (6 bases). The germline V gene encodes CDR1 MNHEY and CDR2 SVGEGT. This CDR3 is built from 14 residues. Trimming shortened V by 6 bases and J by 4 bases, and 13 bases separated the two germline ends. This CDR3 reads CASSLNRDNQPQHF. The CDR3 DNA reads TGTGCCAGCAGCCTTAACAGGGATAATCAGCCCCAGCATTTT.

This chain joins TRBV18 and TRBJ2-1; 9 bases line up with TRBD2. The CDR3 extends over 16 amino acids. The germline V gene encodes CDR1 KGHSH and CDR2 LQKENI. The junction had 5 bases not matched to a gene; V was cut back by 1 base and J by 4 bases. CDR3 amino acids: CASSPLYAGGYNEQFF. The CDR3 bases are TGTGCCAGCTCACCACTTTACGCGGGGGGGTACAATGAGCAGTTCTTC.

This clone was observed once. The chain has TRBV2 and TRBJ1-6; no definite D call. The germline V gene has CDR1 SNHLY and CDR2 FYNNEI. V gave up 7 bases and J gave up 7 bases, with 11 bases separating them. CDR3 length: 13 amino acids. CDR3 region: CASNGVRNSPLHF. In DNA form, the CDR3 reads TGTGCCAGCAACGGGGTCAGGAATTCACCCCTCCACTTT.

The table lists this clone with a few counts. V and J are TRBV7-2 and TRBJ1-5, with 9 nucleotides matching TRBD1. V shed 1 base, J shed 7 bases, and the junction held 5 bases outside the gene matches. Germline values: CDR1 SGHTA, CDR2 FQGNSA. CDR3 size: 15 residues. This chain's CDR3 is CASSLGQGGIQPQHF. The CDR3 nucleotides are TGTGCCAGCAGCTTAGGACAGGGGGGGATCCAGCCCCAGCATTTT.

The rearrangement links TRBV29-1 to TRBJ2-5; TRBD2 agrees at 13 bases. The germline CDR1 and CDR2 sequences are SQVTM and ANQGSEA. V lost 4 bases and J lost 4; bases outside the gene matches: 3. The CDR3 length is 14 residues. CDR3 sequence reads: CSVGTSGGRETQYF. DNA of the CDR3: TGCAGCGTTGGGACTAGCGGGGGTCGAGAGACCCAGTACTTC.

V and J are TRBV2 and TRBJ2-1, with 9 bases aligning to TRBD2. This CDR3 has 15 residues. Losses at the gene ends were 5 bases for V and 0 bases for J; bases not matched to a gene: 2. Germline CDR1 SNHLY, CDR2 FYNNEI. CDR3 protein: CASSQLAGSYNEQFF. The CDR3, as DNA: TGTGCCAGCAGTCAACTAGCGGGCTCCTACAATGAGCAGTTCTTC.

This chain uses TRBV10-3 with TRBJ2-7; 13 bases map to TRBD2. This CDR3 contains 18 residues. The ends lost 1 base at V and 2 bases at J; junction bases unmatched: 8. Germline lookup yields CDR1 ENHRY and CDR2 SYGVKD. CDR3 coding DNA: TGTGCCATCAGTGAGTGGGTACTAGCGGGAGGGCAGGCCTACGAGCAGTACTTC. Residues: CAISEWVLAGGQAYEQYF.

The rearrangement uses TRBV9 and TRBJ2-1; the D gene is possibly TRBD1 (7 bases). The germline gives CDR1 SGDLS, CDR2 YYNGEE. The CDR3 contains 16 residues. The germline V and J ends were trimmed by 0 bases and 5 bases, with 15 bases remaining between them. CDR3 loop: CASSVGAGGPHNEQFF. The CDR3 DNA is TGTGCCAGCAGCGTAGGGGCAGGGGGGCCCCACAATGAGCAGTTCTTC.

This chain connects TRBV7-8 to TRBJ1-3; 7 bases align to TRBD1. With V trimmed by 1 base and J by 5 bases, 11 bases remained unmatched. This CDR3 is built from 17 residues. Germline V CDR1 and CDR2: SGHVS, FQNEAQ. The CDR3 DNA reads as TGTGCCAGCAGCTTAGGGCGGGGGGGACAGAGAAGAAACACCATATATTTT. This translates into CASSLGRGGQRRNTIYF.

V is TRBV6-6 and J is TRBJ2-2; D is perhaps TRBD1 (5 bases). Germline V gene data show CDR1 as MNHNY and CDR2 as SVGAGI (reference sequence). The CDR3 is 15 residues long. V was cut by 3 bases and J by 5 bases, with 13 bases left in between. The CDR3 nucleotides are TGTGCCAGCAGTTATCGGCAGGGTGGGACCGGGGAGCTGTTTTTT. Translation: CASSYRQGGTGELFF.

This clone was detected only a few times. CDR3 coding DNA: TGCAGTGCTGGGACAGGGAATGAGCAGTTCTTC. This sequence encodes CSAGTGNEQFF. The rearrangement joins TRBV20-1 to TRBJ2-1; 9 bases are a match to TRBD1. The CDR3 is 11 amino acids. J gave up 7 bases and V 5 bases, and 0 bases lay outside the gene matches. The germline CDR1 and CDR2 sequences are DFQATT and SNEGSKA (reference sequence).

This clone was recorded once. V and J are TRBV11-2 and TRBJ2-7; 7 bases map to TRBD2. This CDR3 contains 14 residues. Germline-derived CDR1 and CDR2 are SGHAT and FQNNGV. Losses at the gene ends were 5 bases for V and 4 bases for J; bases not matched to a gene: 8. CDR3 nucleotides: TGTGCCAGCAGCCCACGGGGGGATTTGTACGAGCAGTACTTC. Residues: CASSPRGDLYEQYF.

The chain combines TRBV18 with TRBJ1-1; TRBD1 matches at 8 bases. V trimming: 3 bases; J trimming: 5 bases; junction bases outside the gene matches: 8. Germline CDR1 and CDR2: KGHSH and LQKENI. The CDR3 consists of 15 residues. CDR3 in amino acids: CASSPFDRGRTEAFF. The CDR3 DNA reads as TGTGCCAGCTCACCTTTTGACAGGGGACGAACTGAAGCTTTCTTT.

The chain employs TRBV11-1 and TRBJ2-5, with D uncertain. This CDR3 spans 15 amino acids. Germline V lookup: CDR1 SGHAT, CDR2 FQDESV (reference sequence). Trimming cost V 3 bases and J 3 bases, with 14 bases left between them. CDR3 in DNA: TGTGCCAGCAGCTTGCACAGAAGAGAAGAAGAGACCCAGTACTTC. Translating gives CASSLHRREEETQYF.

Here the CDR3 DNA reads TGTGCCAGTAGTATAGGGGGGACAGGGGGCCAAGAGACCCAGTACTTC. Translation: CASSIGGTGGQETQYF. The chain carries TRBV19 and TRBJ2-5; 11 bases agree with TRBD1. V dropped 1 base and J dropped 1; count of bases not matched to a gene: 2. Looked up from germline, CDR1 is LNHDA and CDR2 is SQIVND (reference sequence). The CDR3 contains 16 residues. The full variable domain, in which reference TRBV19 and TRBJ2-5 provide the parts outside the CDR3, is DGGITQSPKYLFRKEGQNVTLSCEQNLNHDAMYWYRQDPGQGLRLIYYSQIVNDFQKGDIAEGYSVSREKKESFPLTVTSAQKNPTAFYLCASSIGGTGGQETQYFGPGTRLLVL.

The CDR3 DNA follows: TGCGCCAGCAGCCCAAGTGGGGGGATCTTCGAGCAGTACTTC. This gives the protein CASSPSGGIFEQYF. This chain uses TRBV5-1 with TRBJ2-7, with D possibly matching TRBD2 (6 bases). Trimming took 4 bases from V and 6 from J, leaving 17 bases between them. The CDR3 is 14 amino acids. Per the germline V gene, CDR1 is SGHRS and CDR2 is YFSETQ.

The J gene is TRBJ2-7, the V gene TRBV20-1; perhaps TRBD2 as D (6 bases). Germline V CDR1 and CDR2: DFQATT, SNEGSKA (reference sequence). Trimming stripped 3 bases from V and 2 bases from J, with 14 bases between. CDR3 length: 14 residues. The CDR3 spells CSASDVGGTYEQYF. CDR3 sequence (DNA): TGCAGTGCTAGTGATGTGGGGGGTACCTACGAGCAGTACTTC.

The chain joins TRBV2 to TRBJ2-2; D is unclear. Germline V lookup: CDR1 SNHLY, CDR2 FYNNEI. This CDR3 comprises 14 residues. Trimming took off 6 bases at V and 0 bases at J, with 8 bases between the two ends. This chain's CDR3 is CASSYSSNTGELFF. For the CDR3, the DNA is TGTGCCAGCAGCTACAGTTCGAACACCGGGGAGCTGTTTTTT.

CDR3 sequence (DNA): TGCGCCAGCAGCCACCAGGGGGTCTCCTACGAGCAGTACTTC. Translated: CASSHQGVSYEQYF. The V and J genes are TRBV4-1 and TRBJ2-7; TRBD1 agrees at 7 bases. Germline CDR1 reads MGHRA; CDR2 reads YSYEKL. J gave up 0 bases and V 3 bases, and 2 bases lay outside the gene matches. The CDR3 is made up of 14 amino acids.

This chain joins TRBV7-2 and TRBJ1-4, with D perhaps matching TRBD1 (5 bases). Germline CDR1 is SGHTA and CDR2 is FQGNSA. Trimming removed 6 bases at V and 7 bases at J, with 12 bases between. The CDR3 covers 13 residues. CDR3 DNA sequence: TGTGCCAGCAGTTTCCAGGGATTTGAAAAACTGTTTTTT. Protein sequence: CASSFQGFEKLFF.